Below, one T cell receptor beta chain is given with its context. This entry belongs to a study of blood T cell repertoires in COVID-19. This CDR3 comprises 11 residues. Germline values: CDR1 PRHDT, CDR2 FYEKMQ (reference sequence). V lost 8 bases, J lost 3 bases, and 0 bases stayed unmatched. Original data processing: Using reference gene primer amplification, nucleated cell counts were estimated. Clones were sequenced by immunoSEQ multiplex PCR, and TCRdb holds only the in-frame ones, with some missing. That table is the source of V, J and clone size, and D and trimming were worked out from the DNA. The profile covers over 200,000 clones, with around 89% appearing a single time and approximately 9% taken by the ten largest.

The rearrangement uses TRBV13 and TRBJ1-1, with 7 bases lining up with TRBD1. The origin of this receptor is a man aged 40-50 years who had recovered from COVID-19. The sample was PBMCs or T cells enriched from blood (not recorded which). The CDR3 coding sequence is TGTGCCAGCGACAGGGACACTGAAGCTTTCTTT. The encoded protein is CASDRDTEAFF.